This T cell receptor (beta chain) appears in the sequencing data of a study of OX40 agonist ivuxolimab in advanced cancers. Across the whole study: Patients were given ivuxolimab, an antibody that agonizes OX40 (CD134). Averaging roughly 60 years in age, with a range of roughly 20 to 80, the cohort was about 83% male. The patients received ivuxolimab by intravenous route every 2 weeks at 0.01 to 10 mg/kg. Dose-escalation patients were diagnosed with hepatocellular carcinoma, melanoma, renal cell cancer or head and neck cancer.

Clones were read by immunoSEQ multiplex PCR, and TCRdb kept only the in-frame ones, dropping some. This sample has tens of thousands of clones, with less than 90% found just once. The ends lost 6 bases at V and 2 bases at J; junction bases unmatched: 3. The germline gives CDR1 SGHTA, CDR2 FQGNSA. The CDR3 contains 14 residues. The chain recombines TRBV7-2 with TRBJ1-4; 7 bases match TRBD1. The receptor was derived from an adult with an advanced solid tumor such as melanoma, head and neck, liver or kidney cancer. This material consisted of CD4+ or CD8+ T cells sorted from blood, taken in a trial of the OX40 agonist ivuxolimab. The CDR3 is CASRQDRTNEKLFF. DNA of the CDR3: TGTGCCAGCAGGCAGGACAGGACTAATGAAAAACTGTTTTTT.